One sample yielded the 9 T cell receptor beta chains listed below, sequenced in a study of T cell responses to AZD1222 COVID-19 vaccine. Libraries were prepared by immunoSEQ multiplex PCR; TCRdb keeps only in-frame clonotypes and omits some of them. Counted here are 99,000 or so clones, more than 75% occurring once; the ten biggest clones make up less than 6%. Sequences were derived from peripheral blood, sampled on day 0 of AZD1222 vaccination. These receptors all come from an adult in good health.

J is TRBJ2-7 and V is TRBV27; 11 nucleotides align to TRBD1. Germline CDR1 reads MNHEY; CDR2 reads SMNVEV (reference sequence). CDR3 length equals 15 residues. V gave up 8 bases and J gave up 5 bases; unmatched junction bases: 11. The DNA of the CDR3 is TGTGCCAGCGCAACGGTGGGACAGGGGGTCCACGAGCAGTACTTC. Translation gives CASATVGQGVHEQYF.

This clone was recorded only once. This chain links TRBV23-1 with TRBJ1-2; 10 bases match TRBD1. Being an ORF, TRBV23-1 has a function that is uncertain. The CDR3 is 16 residues long. J lost 4 bases, V lost 0 bases, and 5 bases had no gene match. CDR3 amino acids: CASSQSWDRGCYGYTF. The CDR3, as DNA: TGCGCCAGCAGTCAATCTTGGGACAGGGGTTGCTATGGCTACACCTTC.

V usage is TRBV7-2 and J usage is TRBJ2-3; TRBD2 is a possible D gene (5 bases). CDR1 and CDR2 (germline): SGHTA, FQGNSA. The CDR3 covers 15 residues. V was shortened by 6 bases and J by 1 base, with 14 bases between the two germline ends. DNA for the CDR3: TGTGCCAGCAGATCCTCAGGTAGCGGCACAGATACGCAGTATTTT. The encoded protein is CASRSSGSGTDTQYF.

V is TRBV19 and J is TRBJ1-5; D remains unclear. The CDR3 has 13 residues. Trimming left V 5 bases short and J 7 bases short, with 12 bases between. The germline CDR1 and CDR2 sequences are LNHDA and SQIVND (reference sequence). The CDR3: CASSPESQQPQHF. CDR3 in DNA: TGTGCCAGTAGTCCAGAGAGTCAACAGCCCCAGCATTTT.

The chain couples TRBV5-5 to TRBJ1-6, with TRBD1 identical over 9 bases. V gave up 4 bases and J gave up 1 base; unmatched junction bases: 9. CDR3 size: 18 residues. The germline V gene has CDR1 SGHKS and CDR2 YYEKEE (reference sequence). CDR3 sequence (DNA): TGTGCCAGCAGCATGAGACAGGGGGATACTTCCTATAATTCACCCCTCCACTTT. It yields the protein CASSMRQGDTSYNSPLHF. Complete variable domain (other parts from reference TRBV5-5 and TRBJ1-6): DAGVTQSPTHLIKTRGQQVTLRCSPISGHKSVSWYQQVLGQGPQFIFQYYEKEERGRGNFPDRFSARQFPNYSSELNVNALLLGDSALYLCASSMRQGDTSYNSPLHFGNGTRLTVT.

The V call is TRBV18, the J call TRBJ1-1, with 10 bases that match TRBD1. The CDR3 length is 18 residues. J lost 0 bases, V lost 6 bases, and 13 bases had no gene match. The germline V gene has CDR1 KGHSH and CDR2 LQKENI. The CDR3 spells CASSSRATGGPLNTEAFF. CDR3 DNA sequence: TGTGCCAGCTCCTCGAGGGCGACAGGGGGCCCCCTGAACACTGAAGCTTTCTTT.

The rearrangement uses TRBV2 and TRBJ1-2; maybe TRBD1 (5 bases). Trimming stripped 8 bases from V and 4 bases from J, with 11 bases between. Germline CDR1 is SNHLY and CDR2 is FYNNEI. This CDR3 has 12 residues. CDR3 sequence reads: CASRVGVYGYTF. DNA of the CDR3: TGTGCCAGCCGGGTAGGGGTCTATGGCTACACCTTC.

The gene calls are TRBV4-2 and TRBJ1-1; perhaps TRBD1 as D (6 bases). The length of the CDR3 is 16 residues. V lost 4 bases to trimming and J lost 7 bases, with 22 bases between them. Per the germline V gene, CDR1 is LGHNA and CDR2 is YNFKEQ. The chain's CDR3 is CASSPLSRGARGEAFF. The CDR3 DNA follows: TGTGCCAGCAGCCCCCTGTCCCGGGGGGCGCGAGGTGAAGCTTTCTTT.

The rearrangement links TRBV5-6 to TRBJ1-3, with D possibly TRBD1 on 6 matching bases. From germline, CDR1 is SGHDT and CDR2 YYEEEE. This CDR3 has 16 residues. V was shortened by 2 bases and J by 2 bases, with 14 bases between the two germline ends. CDR3 region: CASSLGGMVPGNTIYF. In DNA, the CDR3 is TGTGCCAGCAGCTTAGGGGGGATGGTGCCTGGAAACACCATATATTTT.